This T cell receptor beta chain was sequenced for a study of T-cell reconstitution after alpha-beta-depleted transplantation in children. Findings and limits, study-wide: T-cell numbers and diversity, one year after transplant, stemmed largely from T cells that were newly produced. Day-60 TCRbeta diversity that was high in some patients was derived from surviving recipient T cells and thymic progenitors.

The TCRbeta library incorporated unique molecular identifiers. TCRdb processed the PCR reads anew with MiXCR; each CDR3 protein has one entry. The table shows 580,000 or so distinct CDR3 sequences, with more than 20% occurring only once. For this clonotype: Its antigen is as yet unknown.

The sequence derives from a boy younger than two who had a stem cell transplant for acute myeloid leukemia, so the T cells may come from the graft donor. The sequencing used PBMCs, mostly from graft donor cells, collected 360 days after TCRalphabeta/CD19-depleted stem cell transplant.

CDR3 DNA: TGTGCTACCAAACTAGCTCTACAAGAGACCCAGTACTTC. The encoded protein is CATKLALQETQYF. The chain is built from TRBV5-4 and TRBJ2-5, with D possibly matching TRBD2 (6 bases). CDR1 is SGHNT and CDR2 is YYREEE in the germline V gene (reference sequence). The CDR3 consists of 13 residues.